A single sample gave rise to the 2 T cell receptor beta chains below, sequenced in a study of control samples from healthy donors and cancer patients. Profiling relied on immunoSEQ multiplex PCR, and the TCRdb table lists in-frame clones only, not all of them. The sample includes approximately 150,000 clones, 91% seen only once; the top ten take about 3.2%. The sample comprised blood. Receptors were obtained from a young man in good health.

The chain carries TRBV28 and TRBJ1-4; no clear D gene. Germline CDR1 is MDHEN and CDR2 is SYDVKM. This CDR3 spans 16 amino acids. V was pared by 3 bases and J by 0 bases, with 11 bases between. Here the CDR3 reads CASSFPGKATNEKLFF. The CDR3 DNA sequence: TGTGCCAGCAGTTTCCCGGGGAAAGCAACTAATGAAAAACTGTTTTTT. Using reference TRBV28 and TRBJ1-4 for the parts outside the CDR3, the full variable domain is DVKVTQSSRYLVKRTGEKVFLECVQDMDHENMFWYRQDPGLGLRLIYFSYDVKMKEKGDIPEGYSVSREKKERFSLILESASTNQTSMYLCASSFPGKATNEKLFFGSGTQLSVL.

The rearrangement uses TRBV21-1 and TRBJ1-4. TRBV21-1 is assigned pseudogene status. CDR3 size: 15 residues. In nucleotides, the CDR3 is TGTGCCACTTACGGGGGGTTCGGCACTAATGAAAAACTGTTTTTT. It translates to CATYGGFGTNEKLFF.